A selection of T cell receptor beta chains follows, all from one sample in a study of cytotoxic CD8 clonotypes in ibrutinib-treated CLL. Measured with immunoSEQ multiplex PCR; TCRdb has only the in-frame clones, and not every one. The sample shows some 140,000 clones, less than 95% of them seen only once. The sample was PBMCs, taken after 12 months of ibrutinib treatment. These receptors all come from a human donor with chronic lymphocytic leukemia. Each CDR3 is given with its conserved first and last residue. Fields, in order: CDR3 protein, CDR3 DNA, V gene, J gene, D gene, clone size. A D gene is named only where the DNA matches it firmly. The listing skips clone size in some rows; elsewhere it reads once, few, many or a size class.

CDR3: CASSLSGLTQYF
DNA: TGTGCCAGCAGTTTATCTGGCCTTACGCAGTATTTT
V: TRBV28
J: TRBJ2-3
D: .
size: .

CDR3: CASSFVQGRSGANVLTF
DNA: TGTGCCAGCAGTTTCGTACAGGGGAGATCGGGGGCCAACGTCCTGACTTTC
V: TRBV27
J: TRBJ2-6
D: TRBD1
size: .

CDR3: CASSLRGATGELFF
DNA: TGTGCCAGCAGCTTAAGGGGGGCCACCGGGGAGCTGTTTTTT
V: TRBV11-3
J: TRBJ2-2
D: .
size: .

CDR3: CASSLGQVGDQPQHF
DNA: TGTGCCAGCAGCTTGGGACAGGTAGGGGATCAGCCCCAGCATTTT
V: TRBV7-8
J: TRBJ1-5
D: TRBD1
size: .

CDR3: CASSLSWQTQYLYTF
DNA: TGTGCCAGCAGCCTATCTTGGCAGACCCAGTATCTATACACCTTC
V: TRBV9
J: TRBJ1-2
D: .
size: once

CDR3: CASSGGTGPNQPQHF
DNA: TGTGCCAGCAGCGGCGGGACAGGGCCTAATCAGCCCCAGCATTTT
V: TRBV9
J: TRBJ1-5
D: TRBD1
size: .

CDR3: CASSYGGGQDTQYF
DNA: TGTGCCAGCAGTTATGGCGGGGGCCAAGATACGCAGTATTTT
V: TRBV6-6
J: TRBJ2-3
D: .
size: once

CDR3: CASSPLSGAPYEQYF
DNA: TGTGCCAGCTCACCACTTTCGGGCGCACCCTACGAGCAGTACTTC
V: TRBV18
J: TRBJ2-7
D: .
size: .

CDR3: CASRREDEQYF
DNA: TGTGCCAGCCGCCGGGAGGACGAGCAGTACTTC
V: TRBV7-9
J: TRBJ2-7
D: TRBD2
size: .

CDR3: CASRDRHQETQYF
DNA: TGTGCCAGCAGAGACAGACATCAAGAGACCCAGTACTTC
V: TRBV2
J: TRBJ2-5
D: .
size: .

CDR3: CASRPSMNTEAFF
DNA: TGTGCCAGCAGACCATCAATGAACACTGAAGCTTTCTTT
V: TRBV6-5
J: TRBJ1-1
D: .
size: .

CDR3: CASSRLYEQYF
DNA: TGTGCCAGCTCTCGTCTATACGAGCAGTACTTC
V: TRBV28
J: TRBJ2-7
D: .
size: .

CDR3: CASSLGGYEQYF
DNA: TGTGCCAGCAGTTTAGGGGGCTACGAGCAGTACTTC
V: TRBV27
J: TRBJ2-7
D: .
size: .

CDR3: CASSPRAGGVENEQFF
DNA: TGTGCCAGCAGCCCCCGAGCGGGAGGGGTTGAGAATGAGCAGTTCTTC
V: TRBV5-4
J: TRBJ2-1
D: TRBD2
size: .

CDR3: CASSLIDREGEQYF
DNA: TGTGCCAGCAGCTTAATCGACAGGGAGGGCGAGCAGTACTTC
V: TRBV11-2
J: TRBJ2-7
D: .
size: .

CDR3: CASSYSSGMEQYF
DNA: TGTGCCAGCAGTTACTCTTCAGGGATGGAGCAGTACTTC
V: TRBV6-5
J: TRBJ2-7
D: .
size: .

CDR3: CASSLSTSGGTDTQYF
DNA: TGTGCCAGCAGCCTCTCGACTAGCGGGGGCACAGATACGCAGTATTTT
V: TRBV11-2
J: TRBJ2-3
D: TRBD2
size: .

CDR3: CAISSTSGGGYNEQFF
DNA: TGTGCCATCAGTAGTACTAGCGGGGGCGGGTACAATGAGCAGTTCTTC
V: TRBV10-3
J: TRBJ2-1
D: TRBD2
size: .

CDR3: CASSSLSGTNTEAFF
DNA: TGTGCCAGCAGTTCACTTTCGGGGACGAACACTGAAGCTTTCTTT
V: TRBV28
J: TRBJ1-1
D: .
size: .

CDR3: CASSFESQETQYF
DNA: TGTGCCAGCAGCTTCGAGTCCCAAGAGACCCAGTACTTC
V: TRBV5-8
J: TRBJ2-5
D: .
size: .

CDR3: CASSYSGQFDEAFF
DNA: TGTGCCAGCAGTTACTCCGGACAGTTTGATGAAGCTTTCTTT
V: TRBV6-5
J: TRBJ1-1
D: .
size: .

CDR3: CASSMPGAASGANVLTF
DNA: TGTGCCAGTAGTATGCCCGGGGCCGCCTCTGGGGCCAACGTCCTGACTTTC
V: TRBV19
J: TRBJ2-6
D: .
size: .

CDR3: CASSDLVGQANEKLFF
DNA: TGTGCCAGCAGCGACCTGGTTGGTCAGGCTAATGAAAAACTGTTTTTT
V: TRBV7-9
J: TRBJ1-4
D: .
size: .

CDR3: CASSLRVTGTETQYF
DNA: TGTGCCAGCAGCTTACGGGTAACAGGGACAGAGACCCAGTACTTC
V: TRBV11-2
J: TRBJ2-5
D: .
size: .

CDR3: CASSIEPGHVYNEQFF
DNA: TGTGCCAGTAGTATAGAACCGGGACACGTTTACAATGAGCAGTTCTTC
V: TRBV19
J: TRBJ2-1
D: .
size: .

CDR3: CASSSRGRVRGTDTQYF
DNA: TGCGCCAGCAGTAGTCGCGGGAGGGTTCGAGGCACAGATACGCAGTATTTT
V: TRBV10-2
J: TRBJ2-3
D: TRBD2
size: .

CDR3: CKVSGTYEQYF
DNA: TGCAAGGTTAGCGGGACCTACGAGCAGTACTTC
V: TRBV20-1
J: TRBJ2-7
D: TRBD2
size: .

CDR3: CASSPRQTATQYF
DNA: TGTGCCAGTAGTCCGCGGCAGACCGCCACCCAGTACTTC
V: TRBV19
J: TRBJ2-5
D: .
size: .

CDR3: CASSSGTLYGYTF
DNA: TGTGCCAGTAGTTCCGGGACACTCTATGGCTACACCTTC
V: TRBV19
J: TRBJ1-2
D: .
size: .

CDR3: CASSQGTGGPYEQYF
DNA: TGTGCCAGCAGCCAAGGGACGGGAGGGCCGTACGAGCAGTACTTC
V: TRBV4-2
J: TRBJ2-7
D: TRBD2
size: .

CDR3: CAISGTGRTDTQYF
DNA: TGTGCCATCAGCGGGACAGGGCGCACAGATACGCAGTATTTT
V: TRBV10-3
J: TRBJ2-3
D: TRBD1
size: .

CDR3: CASSTIQLAGYTGELFF
DNA: TGTGCCAGCAGCACGATCCAACTAGCGGGGTACACCGGGGAGCTGTTTTTT
V: TRBV7-3
J: TRBJ2-2
D: TRBD2
size: .

CDR3: CAWSYPVRRIITGYEQYF
DNA: TGTGCCTGGAGTTATCCTGTCAGGCGCATTATTACGGGTTACGAGCAGTACTTC
V: TRBV30
J: TRBJ2-7
D: .
size: .

CDR3: CASRLGRDTEETQYF
DNA: TGTGCCAGCAGGTTGGGGCGGGATACGGAAGAGACCCAGTACTTC
V: TRBV5-4
J: TRBJ2-5
D: .
size: .

CDR3: CASTAGGPPTKETQYF
DNA: TGTGCCAGCACAGCGGGAGGGCCCCCCACCAAAGAGACCCAGTACTTC
V: TRBV28
J: TRBJ2-5
D: TRBD2
size: .

CDR3: CASSQDYTGQGLETQYF
DNA: TGCGCCAGCAGCCAAGATTACACGGGACAGGGTTTGGAGACCCAGTACTTC
V: TRBV4-1
J: TRBJ2-5
D: TRBD1
size: .

CDR3: CASSARLQGMGMNTEAFF
DNA: TGTGCCAGCAGCGCGAGATTACAGGGGATGGGCATGAACACTGAAGCTTTCTTT
V: TRBV11-2
J: TRBJ1-1
D: TRBD1
size: .

CDR3: CASSPRQTDETQYF
DNA: TGTGCCAGCAGCCCGCGACAGACGGATGAGACCCAGTACTTC
V: TRBV9
J: TRBJ2-5
D: .
size: .

CDR3: CASSADGRLAGEETQYF
DNA: TGTGCCAGCAGCGCGGACGGCCGACTAGCGGGAGAAGAGACCCAGTACTTC
V: TRBV9
J: TRBJ2-5
D: TRBD2
size: once

CDR3: CASSLNGQPTTF
DNA: TGTGCCAGCAGCTTAAATGGACAGCCAACCACCTTC
V: TRBV11-2
J: TRBJ1-2
D: .
size: .

CDR3: CASSGTSDEQYF
DNA: TGCGCCAGCAGCGGTACTAGCGACGAGCAGTACTTC
V: TRBV5-1
J: TRBJ2-7
D: TRBD2
size: .

CDR3: CASSQGGTGGRYGYTF
DNA: TGTGCCAGCAGCCAAGGGGGGACAGGGGGCCGCTATGGCTACACCTTC
V: TRBV4-2
J: TRBJ1-2
D: TRBD1
size: .

CDR3: CASSYSGLNTGELFF
DNA: TGTGCCAGCAGTTACTCGGGTCTGAACACCGGGGAGCTGTTTTTT
V: TRBV6-5
J: TRBJ2-2
D: .
size: .

CDR3: CSVGGAGAGYTF
DNA: TGCAGCGTTGGAGGGGCAGGGGCGGGCTACACCTTC
V: TRBV29-1
J: TRBJ1-2
D: .
size: .

CDR3: CASSRGLNTDTQYF
DNA: TGCGCCAGCAGCCGGGGACTAAACACAGATACGCAGTATTTT
V: TRBV5-1
J: TRBJ2-3
D: TRBD2
size: .

CDR3: CASSSYLPRDVDNYGYTF
DNA: TGTGCCAGCAGCTCGTACCTTCCCCGGGACGTGGATAACTATGGCTACACCTTC
V: TRBV5-8
J: TRBJ1-2
D: .
size: .

CDR3: CASSEVGSEQFF
DNA: TGTGCCAGCAGTGAAGTAGGAAGTGAGCAGTTCTTC
V: TRBV6-1
J: TRBJ2-1
D: .
size: .

CDR3: CASSPQVYNEQFF
DNA: TGTGCCAGCAGCCCCCAGGTCTACAATGAGCAGTTCTTC
V: TRBV14
J: TRBJ2-1
D: .
size: .

CDR3: CASRGAGIETQYF
DNA: TGTGCCAGCAGGGGGGCTGGGATTGAGACCCAGTACTTC
V: TRBV7-2
J: TRBJ2-5
D: .
size: .

CDR3: CASTPRVTANYGYTF
DNA: TGTGCCAGCACCCCAAGAGTTACAGCTAACTATGGCTACACCTTC
V: TRBV7-8
J: TRBJ1-2
D: .
size: .

CDR3: CASRGQVTAETQYF
DNA: TGTGCCAGCAGGGGACAGGTTACGGCGGAGACCCAGTACTTC
V: TRBV28
J: TRBJ2-5
D: TRBD1
size: .

CDR3: CASRDQNEQFF
DNA: TGTGCCAGCAGGGATCAGAATGAGCAGTTCTTC
V: TRBV14
J: TRBJ2-1
D: .
size: .

CDR3: CSYFRSAEFDTQYF
DNA: TGCAGCTACTTTCGGAGCGCGGAGTTTGATACGCAGTATTTT
V: TRBV29-1
J: TRBJ2-3
D: .
size: .

CDR3: CASSLRQGTVQPQHF
DNA: TGTGCCAGCAGCTTAAGGCAGGGCACAGTTCAGCCCCAGCATTTT
V: TRBV7-2
J: TRBJ1-5
D: .
size: .

CDR3: CASRLGFGAQYEQYF
DNA: TGTGCCAGCAGACTAGGATTCGGGGCGCAATACGAGCAGTACTTC
V: TRBV7-2
J: TRBJ2-7
D: .
size: once

CDR3: CASSLQQLAVLEQYF
DNA: TGTGCCAGCAGCTTACAGCAGCTAGCAGTCCTCGAGCAGTACTTC
V: TRBV11-2
J: TRBJ2-7
D: .
size: .

CDR3: CASSGRGYTF
DNA: TGTGCCAGCAGCGGGCGTGGCTACACCTTC
V: TRBV9
J: TRBJ1-2
D: .
size: few

CDR3: CASSFGGQAIYEQYF
DNA: TGTGCCAGCAGTTTCGGGGGACAGGCGATCTACGAGCAGTACTTC
V: TRBV28
J: TRBJ2-7
D: TRBD1
size: .

CDR3: CASSLDPRIRDTEAFF
DNA: TGTGCCAGCAGCTTAGACCCTCGGATAAGGGACACTGAAGCTTTCTTT
V: TRBV7-8
J: TRBJ1-1
D: .
size: .

CDR3: CASSPPRGGGRENIQYF
DNA: TGTGCCAGTAGTCCCCCGAGGGGCGGGGGGCGAGAAAACATTCAGTACTTC
V: TRBV19
J: TRBJ2-4
D: TRBD2
size: .